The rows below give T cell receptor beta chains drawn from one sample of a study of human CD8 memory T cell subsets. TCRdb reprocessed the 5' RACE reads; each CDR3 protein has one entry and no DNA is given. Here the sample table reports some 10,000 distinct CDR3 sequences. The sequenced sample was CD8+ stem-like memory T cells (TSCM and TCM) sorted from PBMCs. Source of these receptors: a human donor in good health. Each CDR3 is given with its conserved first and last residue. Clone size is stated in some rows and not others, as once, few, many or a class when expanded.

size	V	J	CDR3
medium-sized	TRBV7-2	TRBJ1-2	CASSLVPGTGNGYTF
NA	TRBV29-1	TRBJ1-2	CSVVENQGDGYTF
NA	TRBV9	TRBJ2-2	CASLRGAGGTGELFF
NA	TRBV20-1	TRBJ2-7	CSARDRRAGYEQYF
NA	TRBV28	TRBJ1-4	CASRQGWMTNEKLFF
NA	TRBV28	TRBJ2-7	CASSSADSIQSSYEQYF
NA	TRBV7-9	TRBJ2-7	CASSLTASYEQYF
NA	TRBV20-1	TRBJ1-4	CSARDTGRATNEKLFF
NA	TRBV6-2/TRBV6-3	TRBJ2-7	CASITWTGGTYEQYF
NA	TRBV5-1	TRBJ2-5	CASSANTPQETQYF
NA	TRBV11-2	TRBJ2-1	CASSPSGGLTYNEQFF
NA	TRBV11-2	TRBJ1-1	CASSSGLGFTEAFF
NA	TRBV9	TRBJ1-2	CASSAAGGTNYGYTF
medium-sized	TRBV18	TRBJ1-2	CASSPSGTGSYGYTF
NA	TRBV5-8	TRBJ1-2	CASSPRQGWVDGYTF
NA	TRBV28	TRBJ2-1	CASSTKRQGLTYNEQFF
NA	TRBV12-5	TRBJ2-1	CASGLAPFNEQFF
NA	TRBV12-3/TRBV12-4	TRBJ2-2	CASSFTVANTGELFF
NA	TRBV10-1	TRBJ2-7	CASSAGPGFGGGCCEQYF
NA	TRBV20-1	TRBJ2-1	CSAREDDNEQFF
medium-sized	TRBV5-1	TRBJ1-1	CASSGQGYTEAFF
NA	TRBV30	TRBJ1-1	CAWSVREGTEAFF
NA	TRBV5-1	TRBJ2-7	CASSGGTGWFEQYF
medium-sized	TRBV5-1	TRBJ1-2	CASSLEDREMDGYTF
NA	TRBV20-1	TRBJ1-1	CSARDPGQGNTEAFF
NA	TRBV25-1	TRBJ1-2	CASSGYLFRDRDYGYTF
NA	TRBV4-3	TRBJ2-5	CASSQSTGDFGTQYF
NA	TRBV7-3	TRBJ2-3	CASSLKGAQEQTGGHQVTQYF
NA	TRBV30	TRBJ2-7	CAWNGGLTTLYEQYF
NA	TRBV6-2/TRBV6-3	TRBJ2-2	CASSLVGGLNTGELFF
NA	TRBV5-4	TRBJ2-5	CASTSELASQETQYF
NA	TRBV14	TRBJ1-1	CASSQDLGQGILEAFF
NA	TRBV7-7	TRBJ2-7	CASSLSMSYEQYF
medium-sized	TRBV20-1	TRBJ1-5	CSAPYTGRDQPQHF
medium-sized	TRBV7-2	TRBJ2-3	CASSLVGISDTQYF
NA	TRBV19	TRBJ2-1	CASSSGGPVNEQFF
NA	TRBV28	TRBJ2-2	CASSQSTGELFF
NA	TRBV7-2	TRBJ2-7	CASSLAVTSSNSYEQYF
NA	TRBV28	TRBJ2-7	CASSTGSSYEQYF
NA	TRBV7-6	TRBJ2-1	CASSLAGSTGQPYQYNEQFF
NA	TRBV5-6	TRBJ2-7	CASSFRSGLYEQYF
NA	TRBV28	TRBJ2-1	CASSLARTSFDEQFF
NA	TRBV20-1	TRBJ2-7	CSASARDSNLYEQYF
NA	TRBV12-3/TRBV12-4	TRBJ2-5	CASSFGQGETQYF
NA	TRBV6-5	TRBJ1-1	CASSYGNRVNTEAFF
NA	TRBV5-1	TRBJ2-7	CASSLFGGAAYEQYF
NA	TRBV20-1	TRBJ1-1	CSAGTVLGDTEAFF
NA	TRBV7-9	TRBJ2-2	CASSDRGDTGELFF
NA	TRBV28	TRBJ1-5	CASRVLRSNQPQHF
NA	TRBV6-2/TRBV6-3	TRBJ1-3	CASSYADSGNTIYF
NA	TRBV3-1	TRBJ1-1	CASIHLSPGPPKEAEAFF
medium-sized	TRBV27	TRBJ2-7	CASSLTTGSYEQYF
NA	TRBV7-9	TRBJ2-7	CASSLEGWNEQYF